Given below is one T cell receptor beta chain in context. The antigen this receptor binds is unknown. Base-call qualities are not available, and no considerably larger clone is one nucleotide away. Including cysteine and phenylalanine, the CDR3 has 13 amino acids. CDR3 DNA only is kept here, 39 bases in frame from base 1. V sheds 3 bases and J sheds 8 bases, leaving 12 bases between their ends. CDR1 is given as SGHRS and CDR2 as YFSETQ, both from the germline V gene. Participants in the prospective study were enrolled through a virtual design, were aged roughly 18 to 100 years, and lived in approximately 25 United States geographic areas. In the prospective study, participants were assigned to cohorts based on the clinical history participants reported in a screening survey and a study questionnaire. Mobile phlebotomists in the prospective study collected whole blood, serum and a nasopharyngeal or oropharyngeal swab from every participant. Participants in the prospective study had the option to provide additional blood draws and questionnaires over a roughly two-month period. Before DNA extraction, prospective study blood samples were shipped either frozen or at room temperature.

This sample was included in a study of blood T cell repertoires in COVID-19 (dated by TCRdb to between 2020 and 2021). Some background on the complete study: Samples covering the acute and convalescent phases of COVID-19 were provided by collaborators in the United States, Italy and Spain. The dataset comprised deeply sampled blood TCRbeta repertoires from subjects exposed to, actively infected with, or recovered from COVID-19. A de-identified subject ID, COVID-19 status, age in years and sex were almost always included in the sample metadata. HLA class I and class II types, where available, came from metadata supplied by the sample provider rather than from assay-based typing. Samples came from the ongoing ImmuneRACE study (first 160 participants) plus 1,254 subjects from 6 global collaborators. The repertoires were released in a freely available public database intended as a resource for research on the immune response to SARS-CoV-2. The prospective study material was composed of cDNA or gDNA derived from T cells, B-cell-depleted T cells, or PBMCs.

Broader findings and caveats from the paper: The quantity of clinical and demographic metadata differed by source and by participant and was supplied without curation.

The immunoSEQ Assay, a bias-controlled multiplex PCR, was used to amplify TCRbeta CDR3 regions from genomic DNA. For the original study's pipeline: Within the assay, amplification of reference gene primers was used to estimate how many nucleated cells each sample contained. To quantify the absolute abundance of each unique TCRbeta CDR3 rearrangement, sequence reads were collapsed and filtered. For each sample, productive Simpson clonality was calculated as the square root of Simpson's diversity index across productive rearrangements. TCRdb carries this immuneACCESS record with in-frame sequences only. Its versions omit some clonotypes, under half of them owing to an unresolved V gene in the studies checked, with the rest unexplained. D and trimming come from the DNA, and the V and J calls and clone size come from that table. The sample table shows about 270,000 clones, and roughly 90% are seen once. The leading ten clones occupy about 2.3% of the sample.

Sequenced sample: PBMCs or T cells enriched from blood (not recorded which). The rearranged chain carries TRBV5-1 and TRBJ2-1, and TRBD1 may be the D gene, going by 5 matching bases. The TCR comes from a woman in her thirties or forties with acute COVID-19. The CDR3 is CASSSTWGDEQFF. The DNA sequence is as follows: TGCGCCAGCAGCTCAACATGGGGCGATGAGCAGTTCTTC.